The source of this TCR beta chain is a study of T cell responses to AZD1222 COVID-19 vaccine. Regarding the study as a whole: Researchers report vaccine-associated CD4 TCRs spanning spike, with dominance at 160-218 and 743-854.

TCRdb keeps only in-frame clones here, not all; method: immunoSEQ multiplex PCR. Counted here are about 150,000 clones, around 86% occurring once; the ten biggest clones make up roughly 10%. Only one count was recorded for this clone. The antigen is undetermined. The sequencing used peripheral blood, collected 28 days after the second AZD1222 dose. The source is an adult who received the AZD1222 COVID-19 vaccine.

The chain's CDR3 is CSVKTNSNQPQHF. CDR3 in DNA: TGCAGCGTTAAGACGAATAGCAATCAGCCCCAGCATTTT. V and J are TRBV29-1 and TRBJ1-5, with D unclear. With 5 bases removed from V and 0 bases from J, the gap between germline ends came to 8 bases. Germline assignment: CDR1 SQVTM and CDR2 ANQGSEA. The CDR3 spans 13 residues.